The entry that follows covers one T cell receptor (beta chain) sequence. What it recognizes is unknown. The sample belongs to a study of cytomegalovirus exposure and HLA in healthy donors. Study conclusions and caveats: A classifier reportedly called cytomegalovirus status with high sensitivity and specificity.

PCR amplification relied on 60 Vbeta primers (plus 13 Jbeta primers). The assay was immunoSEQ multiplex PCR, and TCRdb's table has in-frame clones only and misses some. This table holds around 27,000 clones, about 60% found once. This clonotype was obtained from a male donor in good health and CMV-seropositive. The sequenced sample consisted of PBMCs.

CDR3 DNA sequence: TGTGCCAGCAGTGGCGGGATCTACGAGCAGTACTTC. Its protein is CASSGGIYEQYF. The genes are TRBV2 and TRBJ2-7; tentative D call: TRBD2 (6 bases). Germline assignment: CDR1 SNHLY and CDR2 FYNNEI. The V gene lost 4 bases and the J gene lost 3 bases, with 7 bases spanning the gap. The CDR3 has 12 residues.